The clone carrying this TCR beta chain was counted only a few times. What it recognizes is unknown. The sample belongs to a study of identical twins. General study points: In beta out-of-frame sequences, the excess sharing between twins was weaker.

TCRdb called the 5' RACE reads again in MiXCR, with one record for every CDR3 protein. The table records 550,000 to 800,000 distinct CDR3 sequences, around 7.4% of them present only once. The donor group consisted entirely of healthy Caucasians. Germline V lookup: CDR1 SEHNR, CDR2 FQNEAQ (reference sequence). With 4 bases removed from V and 0 bases from J, the gap between germline ends came to 9 bases. This CDR3 spans 15 amino acids. This same sample was also taken into another study, of yellow fever vaccine responses in identical twins.

The source material was PBMCs. This rearrangement joins TRBV7-9 to TRBJ2-2; D may be TRBD1 (6 bases). This clonotype originated in a woman under 30 in good health. For the CDR3, the DNA is TGTGCCAGCAGCTCACAGGGACCGAACACCGGGGAGCTGTTTTTT. This gives the protein CASSSQGPNTGELFF.